This passage covers 9 T cell receptor delta chains from one sample sequenced in a study of γδ T cells in repeated Plasmodium falciparum infection. Bulk repertoires came from Vgamma9/Vdelta2+ or Vdelta2-negative gammadelta T cells flow-sorted from PBMC. TCRdb ran CATT on the multiplex PCR reads. The table records tens of thousands of delta-chain clones, roughly 1.8% of them present only once. Material: gamma-delta T cells from blood. The receptors originated from a pool of human donors (malaria-infected and uninfected, not separated).

In its sample, this clone was seen a few times. TCRdb's listed protein matches a much larger clone and diverges from this DNA's translation at residue 18, likely through a read error; the protein shown comes from the DNA. V usage is TRDV3 and J usage is TRDJ1; the match to TRDD3 covers 9 bases. Per the germline V gene, CDR1 is TVYSNPD and CDR2 is GDNSRS (reference sequence). This CDR3 has 26 amino acids. The V segment lost 0 bases and the J segment 0 bases; nucleotides outside the gene matches: 38. CDR3 sequence (DNA): TGTGCCTTTAGGCGGAACCTTCCATTTCATATCGTAGTCGGGGGATACTTGAGGATTTACACCGATAAACTCATCTTT. It encodes CAFRRNLPFHIVVGGYLRIYTDKLIF.

The sample holds a few counts of this clone. The amino acid sequence in TCRdb belongs to a much larger clone and departs from this DNA's translation at residue 11, likely a sequencing read error; the sequence shown is translated from the DNA. The gene calls are TRDV3 and TRDJ1; 9 bases line up with TRDD3. No J segment appears in TCRdb, so it was assigned here by matching the sequence to germline. V lost 3 bases, J lost 4 bases, and 27 bases stayed unmatched. CDR1 TVYSNPD and CDR2 GDNSRS come from the germline V gene (reference sequence). The CDR3 loop spans 20 amino acids. The DNA of the CDR3 is TGTGCCTTACTCTTCCGAGGGCTGAGGTACCGGGGGATACCGGGCGATAAACTCATCTTT. Translated, it gives CALLFRGLRYRGIPGDKLIF.

This clone showed up many times. The TCRdb record carries a much larger clone's protein, which differs from this DNA's translation at residue 16; a read error is the likely cause, and the protein listed here is the DNA translation. No J gene was named, though the V gene is TRDV1; TRDD3 is the table's D call and was not checked against the DNA. This CDR3 has 18 amino acids. Germline CDR1 reads TSWWSYY; CDR2 reads QGS. The CDR3 DNA sequence: TGTGCTCTTGGGACCCACCTGGGGGATAAGTATAACACCGATAAACCCATCTTT. It encodes CALGTHLGDKYNTDKPIF.

This clone was counted only a few times. The protein given by TCRdb reflects a much larger clone and differs at residue 6 from this DNA's translation, likely from a read error; the protein shown is the DNA's translation. V usage is TRDV1 and J usage is TRDJ1; 8 bases are a match to TRDD3. The J gene, absent from TCRdb, was called here by matching the DNA to germline. The junction had 23 bases not matched to a gene; V was cut back by 3 bases and J by 2 bases. The CDR3 is made up of 21 amino acids. Looked up from germline, CDR1 is TSWWSYY and CDR2 is QGS. The DNA of the CDR3 is TGTGCTCTTGGGGATGATTATAGACAGGGATACGGTTTTTATTTGACCGATAAACTCATCTTT. Its translation is CALGDDYRQGYGFYLTDKLIF.

A few counts support this clone. The protein in TCRdb stems from a much larger clone and differs at residue 4 from this DNA's translation, likely a read error; here the protein is translated from the DNA. The chain joins TRDV1 to TRDJ2; D is unresolved. No J gene was available from TCRdb, and it was assigned here by a germline match of the DNA. Germline CDR1 and CDR2: TSWWSYY and QGS. The CDR3 extends over 20 amino acids. The CDR3 nucleotides read TGTGCTCTTAGGGAACTTGGCCTCAGCCTCCTCAGGGCTTTGACAGCACAACTCTTCTTT. Its translation: CALRELGLSLLRALTAQLFF.

The table lists this clone with a few counts. A single base is all that separates this from a far larger clone, so a read error is likely. Other DNA sequences in this sample translate to the same CDR3. The chain carries TRDV3 and TRDJ1, with 7 bases that match TRDD2. Germline V CDR1 and CDR2: TVYSNPD, GDNSRS (reference sequence). The CDR3 sequence is 14 residues long. Unmatched junction bases numbered 11, after V lost 4 bases and J lost 3 bases. DNA for the CDR3: TGTGCCTCCATTTTCCTACGCCCAGCCGATAAACTCATCTTT. Its protein product is CASIFLRPADKLIF.

In its sample, this clone was seen many times. It is likely a read error: a sequence one base away is far more abundant. Within the sample, other DNA sequences also encode this same CDR3. The chain joins TRDV1 to TRDJ1; 9 nucleotides agree with TRDD3. Germline V gene sequence: CDR1 TSWWSYY, CDR2 QGS. The J segment lost 8 bases and the V segment lost 0 bases, leaving 10 bases of the junction unmatched. The CDR3 contains 16 residues. The DNA of the CDR3 is TGTGCTCTTGGGGAACTTTCGGCTGGGGGATCCTCCAAACTCATCTTT. Amino acid sequence: CALGELSAGGSSKLIF.

This clone was found a few times. With a far larger clone one base away, a read error is the likely cause. Other nucleotide sequences from this sample produce the same CDR3. The chain joins TRDV1 to TRDJ1; perhaps TRDD2 as D (7 bases). No J gene was available from TCRdb, and it was assigned here by a germline match of the DNA. In germline, CDR1 is TSWWSYY, CDR2 QGS. This CDR3 is built from 25 residues. V was pared by 0 bases and J by 2 bases, with 40 bases between. CDR3 in amino acids: CALGELQRYVFLAPTGNYTTDKLIF. DNA for the CDR3: TGTGCTCTTGGGGAACTACAAAGGTACGTCTTCCTAGCTCCTACTGGGAACTACACTACCGATAAACTCATCTTT.

A few counts support this clone. With a far larger clone one base away, a read error is the likely cause. Other DNA sequences in the sample encode the same CDR3. V is TRDV1 and J is TRDJ1; 10 nucleotides align to TRDD3. The J gene was missing in TCRdb and was found by matching the end of the DNA to germline. There are 21 residues in the CDR3. CDR1 and CDR2 (germline): TSWWSYY, QGS. CDR3 bases: TGTGCTCTCGGGGAATGCCACCTAGACCGCGGGGGATACGGGTACACCGATAAACTCATCTTT. It translates to CALGECHLDRGGYGYTDKLIF.